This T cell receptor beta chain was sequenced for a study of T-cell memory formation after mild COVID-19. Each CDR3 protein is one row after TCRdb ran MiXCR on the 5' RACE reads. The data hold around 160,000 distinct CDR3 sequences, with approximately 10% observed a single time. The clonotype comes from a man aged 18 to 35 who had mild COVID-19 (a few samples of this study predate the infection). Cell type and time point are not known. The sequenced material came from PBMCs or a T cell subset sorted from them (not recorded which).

The CDR3 region is CASRHRGDTEAFF. In DNA form, the CDR3 reads TGTGCCAGCAGGCACAGGGGGGACACTGAAGCTTTCTTT. V is TRBV12-3 or TRBV12-4 and J is TRBJ1-1, with 8 bases identical to TRBD1. The J segment lost 3 bases and the V segment lost 6 bases, leaving 3 bases of the junction unmatched. CDR3 size: 13 residues.